Below are 15 T cell receptor beta chains sequenced from a single sample in a study of CD8+ T cells in alopecia areata. Extracted from the samples, RNA was reverse transcribed into cDNA to serve as the sequencing template. Profiling relied on immunoSEQ multiplex PCR, and the TCRdb table lists in-frame clones only, not all of them. The data hold 150,000 or so clones, with 85% to 90% observed a single time. The sample here was CD8+ T cells sorted from blood, taken at week 0. These receptors originate from a human donor with alopecia areata.

The chain uses TRBV30 and TRBJ2-7, with D tentatively TRBD1 or TRBD2 (5 bases each). The germline gives CDR1 GTSNPN, CDR2 SVGIG (reference sequence). CDR3 length equals 13 residues. Trimming removed 2 bases from V and 6 bases from J, with 14 bases in between. The CDR3 region is CAWSILGVIEQYF. For the CDR3, the DNA is TGTGCCTGGAGTATACTAGGGGTAATCGAGCAGTACTTC.

The chain joins TRBV4-1 to TRBJ2-7; D gene ambiguous. Germline loops: CDR1 MGHRA, CDR2 YSYEKL. The CDR3 is made up of 13 amino acids. V gave up 1 base and J gave up 4 bases, with 8 bases separating them. The CDR3: CASSQGVGYEQYF. CDR3 bases: TGCGCCAGCAGCCAAGGCGTGGGTTACGAGCAGTACTTC.

V and J are TRBV11-2 and TRBJ1-2; D is ambiguous. CDR1 is SGHAT, CDR2 FQNNGV, per germline. The CDR3 is 13 residues long. The V and J ends lost 5 bases and 4 bases respectively, with 11 bases between them. CDR3 amino acids: CASSPPSIYGYTF. The CDR3 bases are TGTGCCAGCAGCCCGCCCAGCATCTATGGCTACACCTTC.

The chain is built from TRBV27 and TRBJ1-5; D uncertain. The CDR3 is 16 amino acids. The germline CDR1 and CDR2 sequences are MNHEY and SMNVEV (reference sequence). V lost 0 bases to trimming and J lost 6 bases, with 15 bases between them. As DNA, the CDR3 is TGTGCCAGCAGTTTATCGAGTGGGGTGTTCGTTCAGCCCCAGCATTTT. Translation: CASSLSSGVFVQPQHF.

V and J are TRBV27 and TRBJ2-7; 11 positions agree with TRBD2. Germline V lookup: CDR1 MNHEY, CDR2 SMNVEV (reference sequence). CDR3 length equals 17 residues. Trimming at V came to 3 bases and at J to 3 bases, leaving 10 bases not matched to a gene. In nucleotides, the CDR3 is TGTGCCAGCAGTTTTAACTACTTAGCGGGAGGGAACTACGAGCAGTACTTC. Translated, it gives CASSFNYLAGGNYEQYF.

The gene calls are TRBV15 and TRBJ2-7, with D maybe TRBD2 (6 bases). Germline CDR1 is LNHNV and CDR2 is YYDKDF (reference sequence). The CDR3 is 10 residues long. The CDR3 spells CERVPTEQYF. In nucleotides, the CDR3 is TGTGAGCGGGTGCCGACGGAGCAGTACTTC.

The chain has TRBV7-2 and TRBJ2-5; D is perhaps TRBD2 (5 bases). The tail of the sequence fits TRBJ2-7 better, so the J call may be wrong. Germline V gene lookup returns CDR1 SGHTA and CDR2 FQGNSA. The CDR3 loop spans 16 amino acids. The CDR3 DNA reads TGTGCCAGCAGCTTAAGTAGCGACATCTTCTCCTACGAGCAGTACTTC. This sequence encodes CASSLSSDIFSYEQYF.

Points on this clone: The junction departs from germline at one end; a sequencing error may be responsible. The chain is built from TRBV9 and TRBJ1-2; D not resolved. CDR1 and CDR2 (germline): SGDLS, YYNGEE. The CDR3 spans 12 residues. The CDR3 region has the DNA TGTGCCAGCAGCGTAGACGAGGACCAGCCAAACTTC. Amino acid sequence: CASSVDEDQPNF.

The gene calls are TRBV7-9 and TRBJ2-1; no definite D call. Per the germline V gene, CDR1 is SEHNR and CDR2 is FQNEAQ (reference sequence). Trimming pared 2 bases from V and 5 bases from J, leaving 16 bases between. The CDR3 totals 16 residues. The CDR3 nucleotides are TGTGCCAGCAGCTTAAAATCAGTGCCCTTGGACAATGAGCAGTTCTTC. This translates into CASSLKSVPLDNEQFF.

The chain couples TRBV14 to TRBJ1-2; D may be TRBD1 (5 bases). The CDR3 spans 13 residues. CDR1 is SGHDN, CDR2 FVKESK, per germline. V was pared by 1 base and J by 6 bases, with 9 bases between. This chain's CDR3 is CASSQVGVDGYTF. CDR3 DNA: TGTGCCAGCAGCCAAGTGGGGGTAGATGGCTACACCTTC.

This chain joins TRBV5-6 and TRBJ2-7, with TRBD1 matching over 9 bases. There are 15 residues in the CDR3. The germline V gene encodes CDR1 SGHDT and CDR2 YYEEEE. J lost 3 bases, V lost 3 bases, and 7 bases had no gene match. The CDR3 is CASSSSRDRDYEQYF. The CDR3 DNA sequence: TGTGCCAGCAGCTCCTCCCGGGACAGGGACTACGAGCAGTACTTC.

This clone showed up just once. The V gene is TRBV6-1, the J gene TRBJ2-5; D remains ambiguous. There are 13 residues in the CDR3. Trimming removed 1 base from V and 4 bases from J, with 7 bases in between. Germline lookup yields CDR1 MNHNS and CDR2 SASEGT. As DNA, the CDR3 is TGTGCCAGCAGTGAAGGAGTTTCAGAGACCCAGTACTTC. Its protein is CASSEGVSETQYF.

The chain employs TRBV7-9 and TRBJ2-7; D is unresolved. Germline CDR1 is SEHNR and CDR2 is FQNEAQ (reference sequence). Trimming took 3 bases from V and 5 from J, leaving 8 bases between them. The CDR3 consists of 12 residues. The CDR3, as DNA: TGTGCCAGCAGCTTTATCGTCGACGAGCAGTACTTC. Residues: CASSFIVDEQYF.

J is TRBJ2-5 and V is TRBV7-9; D may match TRBD1 or TRBD2 (5 bases each). Trimming stripped 6 bases from V and 5 bases from J, with 19 bases between. CDR3 length: 15 residues. In germline, CDR1 is SEHNR, CDR2 FQNEAQ (reference sequence). Here the CDR3 reads CASSSGSGPGETQYF. CDR3 bases: TGTGCCAGCAGTTCAGGATCGGGGCCGGGGGAGACCCAGTACTTC.

The rearrangement links TRBV9 to TRBJ2-4; perhaps TRBD2 as D (5 bases). V lost 4 bases and J 8 bases, leaving 19 bases between the germline ends. The length of the CDR3 is 15 residues. The V gene's germline CDR1 is SGDLS and CDR2 YYNGEE. The CDR3 loop reads CASSPTGEVVDIQYF. The DNA for the CDR3 is TGTGCCAGCAGCCCGACCGGGGAAGTGGTTGACATTCAGTACTTC.